Listed below are T cell receptor beta chains from one sample, sequenced in a study of PD-1 blockade in mismatch repair-deficient tumors. The table came from immunoSEQ multiplex PCR; TCRdb's copy has only in-frame clones and leaves some out. The table includes 100,000 to 150,000 clones, around 86% detected once. Sequenced here: peripheral blood, sampled 44 weeks after starting pembrolizumab. All receptors come from an adult with mismatch repair-deficient cancer. Both conserved end residues are part of each CDR3. D genes are given only for firm matches. Clone size is not always given. Where it is, it says once, few, many or a class for expanded clones.

>once|TRBD2|TRBV30|TRBJ2-1
TGTGCCTGGAGTGGACTAGCGGGGAATGAGCAGTTCTTC
CAWSGLAGNEQFF
>once|TRBD1|TRBV11-2|TRBJ2-3
TGTGCCAGCAGCTTAAGTCAGGGGGCGGGGGATACGCAGTATTTT
CASSLSQGAGDTQYF
>few|TRBD1|TRBV6-1|TRBJ1-1
TGTGCCAGCAGATTGACAGGGGCGAACACTGAAGCTTTCTTT
CASRLTGANTEAFF
>NA|NA|TRBV6-5|TRBJ1-1
TGTGCCAGCAGTTACGTGGCCCCGAGGACTGAAGCTTTCTTT
CASSYVAPRTEAFF
>NA|TRBD2|TRBV19|TRBJ2-5
TGTGCCAGTAGTATAGATCCCACCCAAAAAATCGGACTAGCGGGAGGAGAGACCCAGTACTTC
CASSIDPTQKIGLAGGETQYF
>once|NA|TRBV13|TRBJ1-1
TGTGCCAGCAGCTCAACCAGGGTTTCCCTTGAAGCTTTCTTT
CASSSTRVSLEAFF
>once|NA|TRBV6-5|TRBJ2-2
TGTGCCAGCAGTTACTCGGCTAGGTACACCGGGGAGCTGTTTTTT
CASSYSARYTGELFF
>NA|TRBD1|TRBV5-6|TRBJ2-7
TGTGCCAGCAGCTCCCTGGGGACAGGGGGCTTCGAGCAGTACTTC
CASSSLGTGGFEQYF
>NA|NA|TRBV28|TRBJ1-2
TGTGCCAGCAGCGCAGACGCCCCCTATGGCTACACCTTC
CASSADAPYGYTF
>NA|NA|TRBV12-1|TRBJ2-1
TGTGCCAGCAGCCCAGGACTAGCGGATAGCAATGAGCAGTTCTTC
CASSPGLADSNEQFF
>once|NA|TRBV4-3|TRBJ2-3
TGCGCCAGCAGCCAAGACCCCCTCCTCTATCGAGGGCGGGAAACCCCACCAGATACGCAGTATTTT
CASSQDPLLYRGRETPPDTQYF
>once|NA|TRBV30|TRBJ1-1
TGTGCCTGGAGGCGAGGAGGTTGGGTCGGAGCTTTCTTT
CAWRRGGWVGAFF
>NA|NA|TRBV11-3|TRBJ2-1
TGTGCCAGCAGCTTCGTCGGGTCCTACAATGAGCAGTTCTTC
CASSFVGSYNEQFF
>NA|NA|TRBV27|TRBJ2-7
TGTGCCAGCAGTTTATCCCCGGGAGCCTACGAGCAGTACTTC
CASSLSPGAYEQYF
>NA|NA|TRBV7-9|TRBJ2-3
TGTGCCAGCAGCTTAGCGCACCGGGACTCCTTCACAGATACGCAGTATTTT
CASSLAHRDSFTDTQYF
>NA|NA|TRBV10-3|TRBJ2-4
TGTGCCATCCGGCCAGACGGCCTAAACATTCAGTACTTC
CAIRPDGLNIQYF
>once|TRBD1|TRBV10-3|TRBJ1-2
TGTGCCATCAGTGAGTCCCTGCGGACAGGGGATGGCTACACCTTC
CAISESLRTGDGYTF
>NA|NA|TRBV28|TRBJ2-4
TGTGCCAGCAGTTTGTTCTCTGCCTTCGGGCGGGCCAAAAACATTCAGTACTTC
CASSLFSAFGRAKNIQYF
>NA|NA|TRBV27|TRBJ1-5
TGTGCCAGCAGTTTAGATGTCGGTCAGCCCCAGCATTTT
CASSLDVGQPQHF
>NA|NA|TRBV10-2|TRBJ2-1
TGCGCCAGCAATTTAGAGGGGAATGAGCAGTTCTTC
CASNLEGNEQFF
>NA|NA|TRBV6-5|TRBJ2-6
TGTGCCAGCAGTTACTCGGTCTCTGGGGCCAACGTCCTGACTTTC
CASSYSVSGANVLTF
>NA|NA|TRBV6-1|TRBJ2-4
TGTGCCAGCGGATACGGGGCCGAAAACATTCAGTACTTC
CASGYGAENIQYF
>NA|NA|TRBV27|TRBJ2-3
TGTGCCAGCAGACCGACCCCTCTAATCACAGATACGCAGTATTTT
CASRPTPLITDTQYF
>few|NA|TRBV5-6|TRBJ1-5
TGTGCCAGCAGCTTGGGGGGAGGTCAGCCCCAGCATTTT
CASSLGGGQPQHF
>NA|NA|TRBV7-2|TRBJ1-2
TGTGCCAGCAGCTTGGCGAAGGGGGTGAACTATGGCTACACCTTC
CASSLAKGVNYGYTF
>NA|NA|TRBV11-2|TRBJ2-7
TGTGCCAGCAGCCCTAGTCCGCTACCTGAGTTGAGCTCCTACGAGCAGTACTTC
CASSPSPLPELSSYEQYF
>NA|NA|TRBV28|TRBJ2-7
TGTGCCAGCAGCCTCAGCCCCCCCGGAGGGAGGGAGCAGTACTTC
CASSLSPPGGREQYF
>NA|NA|TRBV6-6|TRBJ2-1
TGTGCCAGCAGTTATGGCTACGACAATGAGCAGTTCTTC
CASSYGYDNEQFF
>NA|TRBD1|TRBV6-1|TRBJ1-3
TGTGCCAGCAGCGGACAGGGCTCTGGAAACACCATATATTTT
CASSGQGSGNTIYF
>NA|TRBD1|TRBV2|TRBJ2-7
TGTGCCAGCAGTGAAGATACAGGGGACGAGCAGTACTTC
CASSEDTGDEQYF
>NA|NA|TRBV10-1|TRBJ2-7
TGCGCCAGCAGAAGAAGCGGGTCCTACGAGCAGTACTTC
CASRRSGSYEQYF
>NA|TRBD1|TRBV2|TRBJ2-5
TGTGCCAGCAGGGGGGAGGGACAGGGCCAAGAGACCCAGTACTTC
CASRGEGQGQETQYF
>NA|NA|TRBV13|TRBJ1-2
TGTGCCAGCAGCATTGACAGATATGGCTACACCTTC
CASSIDRYGYTF
>NA|TRBD2|TRBV4-3|TRBJ2-3
TGCGCCAGCAGCCAAGATGGGGGTTCGGGACTAATAACGTCAGATACGCAGTATTTT
CASSQDGGSGLITSDTQYF
>NA|NA|TRBV7-2|TRBJ2-7
TGTGCCAGCAGCTCGCAGGGGGGAAGCTACGAGCAGTACTTC
CASSSQGGSYEQYF
>NA|TRBD2|TRBV28|TRBJ2-1
TGTGCCAGCAGCAAAACTAGCGGGGGAGGTAGTGTGGAGTTCTTC
CASSKTSGGGSVEFF
>NA|NA|TRBV5-1|TRBJ1-2
TGCGCCAGCAGCCCTTGGTCCCAGAGTATCGGCTACACCTTC
CASSPWSQSIGYTF
>NA|TRBD2|TRBV4-3|TRBJ2-7
TGCGCCAGCAGCCAAGATCGGGGGGGCCGCTACGAGCAGTACTTC
CASSQDRGGRYEQYF
>once|NA|TRBV12-2|TRBJ2-1
TGTGCAAGTCGCCCCAACCTGGGGCGGGAGGGGGATGAGCAGTTCTTC
CASRPNLGREGDEQFF
>NA|NA|TRBV7-9|TRBJ2-7
TGTGCCAGCAGCTTTACAGGGTCGCGCGAGCAGTACTTC
CASSFTGSREQYF